This section outlines one TCR beta chain sequence together with its context. This record belongs to a study of cytomegalovirus exposure and HLA in healthy donors. In germline, CDR1 is MNHEY, CDR2 SVGAGI. The CDR3 runs to 13 residues. Trimming cost V 2 bases and J 3 bases, with 7 bases left between them. Assay used: immunoSEQ multiplex PCR; TCRdb lists only in-frame clones, some missing. The table has about 110,000 clones, roughly 90% seen once. This TCR was sampled from a woman in her late teens or twenties in good health and CMV-seronegative. The rearrangement uses TRBV6-5 and TRBJ1-2; D gene unclear. The sequenced sample was PBMCs. CDR3 protein: CASSYDTHYGYTF. The CDR3 nucleotides are TGTGCCAGCAGTTACGACACCCACTATGGCTACACCTTC.